This T cell receptor beta chain was sequenced in a study of T-cell memory formation after mild COVID-19. Study summary: Largely donor-specific TCR clusters were found.

TCRdb re-analysed the 5' RACE reads in MiXCR, keeping a single row per CDR3 protein. The sample lists around 250,000 distinct CDR3 sequences, about 16% occurring once. This CDR3 spans 15 amino acids. V gave up 3 bases and J gave up 3 bases; unmatched junction bases: 4. Germline CDR1 and CDR2: MGHRA and YSYEKL. The sample holds a few counts of this clonotype. The antigen remains unidentified. Study-level points and caveats: Detection of some responders pre-infection suggested pre-existing cross-reactive memory T cells participated. Confirmation of SARS-CoV-2 specificity was lacking for second-wave clones peaking day 37.

Material: PBMCs or a T cell subset sorted from them (not recorded which). This chain joins TRBV4-1 and TRBJ1-1; 10 bases line up with TRBD1. The TCR comes from a man aged 18 to 30 who had mild COVID-19 (a few samples of this study predate the infection). Cell type and time point are not known. CDR3 in amino acids: CASSQPGTGDTEAFF. CDR3 DNA: TGCGCCAGCAGCCAGCCCGGGACAGGGGACACTGAAGCTTTCTTT.